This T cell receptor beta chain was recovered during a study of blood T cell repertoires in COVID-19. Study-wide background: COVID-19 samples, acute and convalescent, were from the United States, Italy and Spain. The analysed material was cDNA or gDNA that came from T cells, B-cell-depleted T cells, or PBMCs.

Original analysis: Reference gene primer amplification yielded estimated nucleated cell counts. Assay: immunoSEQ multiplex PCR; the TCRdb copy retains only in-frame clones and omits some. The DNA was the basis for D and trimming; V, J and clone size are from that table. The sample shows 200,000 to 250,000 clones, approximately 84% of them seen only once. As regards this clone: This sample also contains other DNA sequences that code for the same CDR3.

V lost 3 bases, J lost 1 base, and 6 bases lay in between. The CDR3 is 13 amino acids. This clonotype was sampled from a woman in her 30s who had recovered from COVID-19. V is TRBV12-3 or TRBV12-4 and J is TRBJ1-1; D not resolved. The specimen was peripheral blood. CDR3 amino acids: CASSFTENTEAFF. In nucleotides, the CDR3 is TGTGCCAGCAGTTTCACAGAGAACACTGAAGCTTTCTTT.